This T cell receptor (beta chain) was captured in a study of T cell repertoires in cytomegalovirus infection. Study findings and constraints: Predominance within the ex vivo response was attributable to HLA-C-restricted CMV-specific TCR beta clonotypes.

TCRdb processed the reads anew with MiXCR; each CDR3 protein has one entry. The table has 740,000 or so distinct CDR3 sequences, 35% to 45% seen once. In the case of this clonotype: No antigen is known for it.

Germline V gene data show CDR1 as SGHAT and CDR2 as FQNNGV. With 3 bases removed from V and 5 bases from J, the gap between germline ends came to 7 bases. This CDR3 is built from 12 residues. The receptor was isolated from a human donor in good health (CMV status not recorded). Some clones in this sample may be carry-over from other donors' samples. The rearrangement uses TRBV11-2 and TRBJ1-2; D gene unclear. Sequenced input: PBMCs. Here the CDR3 reads CASSFWVYGYTF. DNA for the CDR3: TGTGCCAGCAGCTTTTGGGTTTATGGCTACACCTTC.